The subject of this entry is one TCR beta chain. Its antigen is still unknown. Per-base qualities were not stored, and no clone one base away is much larger. Ficoll-Paque density gradient centrifugation was the method used to isolate PBMCs. The CDR3 runs 13 residues from the cysteine to the phenylalanine. The retained sequence is limited to the CDR3, 39 bases, with the frame set at the first base. V is reduced by 4 bases and J by 4 bases, leaving a spacing of 11 bases between them. CDR1 and CDR2 are drawn from the germline V gene: MGHRA, YSYEKL. This record belongs to a study of T-cell memory formation after mild COVID-19 (dated by TCRdb to the early 2020s). Describing the broader study: Most TCR sequence clusters were specific to one of the two donors. In two donors, T-cell clones that expanded and contracted after mild COVID-19 were followed by sequencing TCRalpha and TCRbeta repertoires longitudinally. The cohort was made up of two young adult volunteers, one female and one male, who were previously healthy.

Sequencing instrument: Illumina NovaSeq 6000. TCRalpha and TCRbeta cDNA libraries were constructed by 5'RACE with constant-segment primers, with sample barcodes and unique molecular identifiers being introduced. RNA was extracted from every sample with Trizol reagent. Libraries were amplified in two PCR steps, with a second sample barcode and Illumina TruSeq adapters added in the second step. The libraries were sequenced on an Illumina NovaSeq using 2 x 150 bp paired-end reads. The study's own analysis went as follows. Reads were demultiplexed and collapsed into UMI-guided consensus sequences with migec v1.2.7. With mixcr v2.1.11, UMI consensuses were aligned to TRA and TRB V and J templates and assembled into clonotypes. A clonotype was counted as expanded or contracted only if both edgeR and NoisET called the change significant, with noise models trained on biological replicates. edgeR calls used a false discovery rate-adjusted p below 0.01 and a log2 fold-change threshold of 1. As an exploratory analysis of dynamics, max-normalized trajectories of the 1000 most abundant clonotypes were examined with PCA combined with hierarchical clustering. Each responding clone was given a CD4 or CD8 phenotype based on the CD4+ and CD8+ repertoires, which had been sequenced separately. Through fastp at Q25 and MiXCR, TCRdb rebuilt clones from the public reads, retaining in-frame beta chains. CDR3 protein duplicates are merged, each entry listing the most common genes and DNA. The V and J calls follow TCRdb's processing rather than the paper's. The sample contains approximately 430,000 distinct CDR3 sequences, about 22% of them found a single time. The ten largest clones represent roughly 14% of the sample.

The study at large found these results: The study covered only two mild cases, and larger cohorts including severe cases with pre-infection samples were considered necessary. Contracting CD4+ clones appeared mostly in the CM and EM memory subsets, whereas CD8+ clones were enriched in EMRA. Some responding clones were found in pre-infection memory, which suggests that pre-existing cross-reactive memory T cells took part in the SARS-CoV-2 response. Clones that contracted from day 15 to 85 showed balanced CD4/CD8 phenotypes, whereas a second wave of clones that expanded from day 15 to 37 leaned towards CD4+. The second-wave clones that peaked on day 37 were not confirmed to be SARS-CoV-2 specific.

Sequences were obtained from PBMCs or a T cell subset sorted from them (not recorded which). This receptor was taken from an adult woman who had mild COVID-19 (a few samples of this study predate the infection). The sample titles of this study are shuffled in the database, so cell type and time point are left out; the donor was told from shared clones. The sequence is built from TRBV4-1 and TRBJ2-7; TRBD1 is possibly the D segment (5 matching bases). The CDR3 amino acid sequence is: CASSPGLRYEQYF. The sequenced DNA is TGCGCCAGCAGCCCAGGGTTACGGTACGAGCAGTACTTC.